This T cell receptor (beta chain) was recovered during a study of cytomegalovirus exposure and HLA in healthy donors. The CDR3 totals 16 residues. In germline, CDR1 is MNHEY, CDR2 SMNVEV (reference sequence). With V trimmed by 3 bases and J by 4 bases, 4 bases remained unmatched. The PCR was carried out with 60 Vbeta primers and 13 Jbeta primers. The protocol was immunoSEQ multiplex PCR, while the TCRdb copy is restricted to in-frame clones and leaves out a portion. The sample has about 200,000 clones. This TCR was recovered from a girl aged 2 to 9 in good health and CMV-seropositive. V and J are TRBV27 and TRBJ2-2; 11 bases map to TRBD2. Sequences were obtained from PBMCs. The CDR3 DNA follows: TGTGCCAGCAGTTTTACTAGCGGGAGCATCACCGGGGAGCTGTTTTTT. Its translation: CASSFTSGSITGELFF.